These T cell receptor beta chains were read from a single sample in a study of blood T cell repertoires in COVID-19. TCRdb's table, derived via immunoSEQ multiplex PCR, lists solely in-frame clones and lacks some. This sample carries about 170,000 clones, more than 75% of them seen once, and the ten largest clones take approximately 3.5%. The sequencing sample was made of peripheral blood. The receptors come from a man between 65 and 85 years old with acute or convalescent COVID-19. The CDR3 runs from the conserved cysteine through the conserved F or W. A D gene is named only where the DNA matches it firmly. Clone sizes are given selectively: once, few, many, or a class where the clone is expanded.

v_gene: TRBV5-1
abundance: .
len: 13
j_gene: TRBJ2-3
d_gene: .
CDR3aa: CASSLEGAPRGYF
CDR3nt: TGCGCCAGCAGCTTGGAGGGGGCCCCGCGGGGGTATTTT

v_gene: TRBV7-3
abundance: .
len: 17
j_gene: TRBJ2-1
d_gene: .
CDR3aa: CASSLTGLGLTYNEQFF
CDR3nt: TGTGCCAGCAGCTTAACGGGGCTAGGTCTGACCTACAATGAGCAGTTCTTC

v_gene: TRBV7-3
abundance: .
len: 13
j_gene: TRBJ2-3
d_gene: .
CDR3aa: CASSRHGTDTQYF
CDR3nt: TGTGCCAGCAGCCGACACGGCACAGATACGCAGTATTTT

v_gene: TRBV7-3
abundance: .
len: 14
j_gene: TRBJ2-3
d_gene: TRBD2
CDR3aa: CASNPSGGTFTQYF
CDR3nt: TGTGCCAGCAATCCTAGCGGGGGAACATTTACGCAGTATTTT

v_gene: TRBV5-4
abundance: once
len: 15
j_gene: TRBJ2-2
d_gene: .
CDR3aa: CASSQGGWSTGELFF
CDR3nt: TGTGCCAGCTCACAAGGAGGGTGGAGCACCGGGGAGCTGTTTTTT

v_gene: TRBV5-1
abundance: .
len: 13
j_gene: TRBJ2-7
d_gene: TRBD2
CDR3aa: CASNLAGLNEQYF
CDR3nt: TGCGCCAGCAACCTAGCGGGATTGAACGAGCAGTACTTC

v_gene: TRBV5-1
abundance: .
len: 15
j_gene: TRBJ2-7
d_gene: .
CDR3aa: CASSFGGGGAYEQYF
CDR3nt: TGCGCCAGCAGCTTTGGGGGCGGGGGCGCTTACGAGCAGTACTTC

v_gene: TRBV5-4
abundance: once
len: 13
j_gene: TRBJ2-1
d_gene: TRBD2
CDR3aa: CASSSPQREYAFF
CDR3nt: TGTGCCAGCAGCTCCCCCCAGCGGGAGTACGCGTTCTTC

v_gene: TRBV4-1
abundance: .
len: 14
j_gene: TRBJ1-4
d_gene: .
CDR3aa: CASSPDGTYEKLFF
CDR3nt: TGCGCCAGCAGCCCGGACGGGACATATGAAAAACTGTTTTTT

v_gene: TRBV6-5
abundance: .
len: 12
j_gene: TRBJ2-2
d_gene: .
CDR3aa: CASRFTTGELFF
CDR3nt: TGTGCCAGCAGGTTTACAACCGGGGAGCTGTTTTTT

v_gene: TRBV7-2
abundance: .
len: 16
j_gene: TRBJ2-7
d_gene: TRBD1
CDR3aa: CASSFRSGQGEYEQYF
CDR3nt: TGTGCCAGCAGCTTTAGAAGCGGACAGGGGGAGTACGAGCAGTACTTC

v_gene: TRBV27
abundance: .
len: 15
j_gene: TRBJ1-2
d_gene: .
CDR3aa: CASSWAPRSGYGYTF
CDR3nt: TGTGCCAGCAGTTGGGCCCCCCGGTCGGGATATGGCTACACCTTC

v_gene: TRBV6-5
abundance: .
len: 14
j_gene: TRBJ2-7
d_gene: .
CDR3aa: CASSLTYSSYEQYF
CDR3nt: TGTGCCAGCAGCTTGACTTATAGCTCCTACGAGCAGTACTTC

v_gene: TRBV11-3
abundance: .
len: 11
j_gene: TRBJ2-1
d_gene: TRBD2
CDR3aa: CASSGGGHQFF
CDR3nt: TGTGCCAGCAGCGGGGGGGGTCACCAGTTCTTC

v_gene: TRBV5-6
abundance: .
len: 15
j_gene: TRBJ2-5
d_gene: .
CDR3aa: CASSLGGSGSETQYF
CDR3nt: TGTGCCAGCAGCTTGGGCGGGTCCGGGTCGGAGACCCAGTACTTC

v_gene: TRBV29-1
abundance: few
len: 14
j_gene: TRBJ1-5
d_gene: .
CDR3aa: CSVEGEGHGQPQHF
CDR3nt: TGCAGCGTTGAGGGGGAGGGGCACGGTCAGCCCCAGCATTTT

v_gene: TRBV12-3/TRBV12-4
abundance: .
len: 13
j_gene: TRBJ2-7
d_gene: TRBD1
CDR3aa: CASRDRDFSEQYF
CDR3nt: TGTGCCAGCAGAGACAGGGATTTCAGCGAGCAGTACTTC

v_gene: TRBV28
abundance: .
len: 16
j_gene: TRBJ1-4
d_gene: .
CDR3aa: CASSPGGTATNEKLFF
CDR3nt: TGTGCCAGCAGTCCCGGGGGTACCGCAACTAATGAAAAACTGTTTTTT

v_gene: TRBV7-9
abundance: .
len: 15
j_gene: TRBJ1-1
d_gene: TRBD1
CDR3aa: CASSAGQGLDTEAFF
CDR3nt: TGTGCCAGCAGCGCGGGACAGGGGTTAGACACTGAAGCTTTCTTT

v_gene: TRBV7-9
abundance: few
len: 17
j_gene: TRBJ1-2
d_gene: TRBD1
CDR3aa: CASSLPVNRGRNYGYTF
CDR3nt: TGTGCCAGCAGCTTACCCGTGAACAGGGGGCGCAACTATGGCTACACCTTC

v_gene: TRBV28
abundance: once
len: 15
j_gene: TRBJ1-5
d_gene: .
CDR3aa: CASRSGHRGNQPQHF
CDR3nt: TGTGCCAGCAGGTCAGGGCACAGAGGCAATCAGCCCCAGCATTTT

v_gene: TRBV5-1
abundance: .
len: 14
j_gene: TRBJ1-3
d_gene: TRBD1
CDR3aa: CASSLTGAGNTIYF
CDR3nt: TGCGCCAGCAGCTTGACAGGGGCTGGAAACACCATATATTTT

v_gene: TRBV7-2
abundance: once
len: 15
j_gene: TRBJ2-3
d_gene: TRBD2
CDR3aa: CASSQLAGGRDTQYF
CDR3nt: TGTGCCAGCAGCCAGCTAGCGGGAGGGAGAGATACGCAGTATTTT

v_gene: TRBV7-9
abundance: .
len: 15
j_gene: TRBJ1-5
d_gene: .
CDR3aa: CASSFSLQPGDPQHF
CDR3nt: TGTGCCAGCAGCTTTTCCCTCCAACCGGGTGATCCCCAGCATTTT

v_gene: TRBV6-5
abundance: .
len: 13
j_gene: TRBJ2-7
d_gene: .
CDR3aa: CASSPTRRYEQYF
CDR3nt: TGTGCCAGCAGTCCGACGCGGCGGTACGAGCAGTACTTC

v_gene: TRBV5-4
abundance: .
len: 12
j_gene: TRBJ2-5
d_gene: TRBD2
CDR3aa: CAAGGGGETQYF
CDR3nt: TGTGCCGCGGGCGGGGGAGGCGAGACCCAGTACTTC

v_gene: TRBV7-9
abundance: .
len: 15
j_gene: TRBJ2-5
d_gene: TRBD2
CDR3aa: CASSPLAGGFETQYF
CDR3nt: TGTGCCAGCAGCCCCCTGGCGGGGGGGTTCGAGACCCAGTACTTC

v_gene: TRBV7-6
abundance: .
len: 15
j_gene: TRBJ2-5
d_gene: TRBD1
CDR3aa: CASSPRTGNLETQYF
CDR3nt: TGTGCCAGCAGCCCCCGGACAGGGAATTTAGAGACCCAGTACTTC

v_gene: TRBV6-2/TRBV6-3
abundance: once
len: 13
j_gene: TRBJ2-7
d_gene: TRBD1
CDR3aa: CASSRTGSYEQYF
CDR3nt: TGTGCCAGCAGTCGGACAGGCTCCTACGAGCAGTACTTC

v_gene: TRBV24-1
abundance: .
len: 14
j_gene: TRBJ2-3
d_gene: TRBD1
CDR3aa: CATSDPGQGDTQYF
CDR3nt: TGTGCCACCAGTGACCCAGGACAGGGAGATACGCAGTATTTT

v_gene: TRBV7-8
abundance: once
len: 14
j_gene: TRBJ1-3
d_gene: .
CDR3aa: CASSITTGPNTIYF
CDR3nt: TGTGCCAGCAGCATAACGACAGGCCCCAACACCATATATTTT

v_gene: TRBV5-4
abundance: .
len: 16
j_gene: TRBJ2-1
d_gene: TRBD2
CDR3aa: CASSAGTSGRPDEQFF
CDR3nt: TGTGCCAGCAGCGCGGGGACTAGCGGGAGGCCAGATGAGCAGTTCTTC

v_gene: TRBV5-6
abundance: few
len: 13
j_gene: TRBJ2-2
d_gene: TRBD1
CDR3aa: CASSMDRPGELFF
CDR3nt: TGTGCCAGCAGCATGGACAGGCCTGGGGAGCTGTTTTTT

v_gene: TRBV6-1
abundance: .
len: 14
j_gene: TRBJ2-1
d_gene: .
CDR3aa: CASSEGLSYNEQFF
CDR3nt: TGTGCCAGCAGTGAAGGCCTATCCTACAATGAGCAGTTCTTC

v_gene: TRBV12-5
abundance: .
len: 14
j_gene: TRBJ2-4
d_gene: .
CDR3aa: CASAEAGTKNIQYF
CDR3nt: TGTGCTAGTGCAGAGGCAGGGACCAAAAACATTCAGTACTTC

v_gene: TRBV6-5
abundance: .
len: 13
j_gene: TRBJ2-7
d_gene: .
CDR3aa: CASSYRAGNEQYF
CDR3nt: TGTGCCAGCAGTTATAGGGCGGGGAACGAGCAGTACTTC

v_gene: TRBV24-1
abundance: .
len: 17
j_gene: TRBJ2-7
d_gene: TRBD2
CDR3aa: CATSDLIAGGSNYEQYF
CDR3nt: TGTGCCACCAGTGATTTGATAGCGGGAGGGTCAAACTACGAGCAGTACTTC

v_gene: TRBV5-1
abundance: once
len: 15
j_gene: TRBJ2-2
d_gene: .
CDR3aa: CASSRGPGGTGELFF
CDR3nt: TGCGCCAGCAGCCGGGGGCCGGGGGGCACCGGGGAGCTGTTTTTT

v_gene: TRBV6-5
abundance: once
len: 13
j_gene: TRBJ1-6
d_gene: TRBD1
CDR3aa: CASSYSQGRPLHF
CDR3nt: TGTGCCAGCAGTTACTCACAGGGGAGACCCCTCCACTTT

v_gene: TRBV28
abundance: .
len: 14
j_gene: TRBJ1-1
d_gene: .
CDR3aa: CASNGGGADTEAFF
CDR3nt: TGTGCCAGCAACGGGGGGGGCGCGGACACTGAAGCTTTCTTT

v_gene: TRBV5-8
abundance: .
len: 18
j_gene: TRBJ1-2
d_gene: TRBD1
CDR3aa: CASSLRRDRGDTIYGYTF
CDR3nt: TGTGCCAGCAGCTTGAGGCGGGACAGGGGGGACACCATCTATGGCTACACCTTC

v_gene: TRBV5-5
abundance: .
len: 14
j_gene: TRBJ2-7
d_gene: TRBD2
CDR3aa: CASSLLALTYEQYF
CDR3nt: TGTGCCAGCAGCTTACTAGCGCTTACCTACGAGCAGTACTTC

v_gene: TRBV5-1
abundance: once
len: 14
j_gene: TRBJ2-5
d_gene: TRBD1
CDR3aa: CASSLSQGDETQYF
CDR3nt: TGCGCCAGCAGCTTGTCACAGGGGGACGAGACCCAGTACTTC

v_gene: TRBV5-6
abundance: .
len: 16
j_gene: TRBJ1-2
d_gene: TRBD1
CDR3aa: CASSSYRQGRNYGYTF
CDR3nt: TGTGCCAGCAGCTCGTACCGACAGGGCAGAAACTATGGCTACACCTTC

v_gene: TRBV9
abundance: .
len: 14
j_gene: TRBJ2-1
d_gene: .
CDR3aa: CASSPTGSYNEQFF
CDR3nt: TGTGCCAGCAGTCCAACCGGCTCCTACAATGAGCAGTTCTTC

v_gene: TRBV28
abundance: .
len: 15
j_gene: TRBJ2-5
d_gene: .
CDR3aa: CASRTPDGTSGTQYF
CDR3nt: TGTGCCAGCAGAACACCCGACGGCACGAGCGGGACCCAGTACTTC

v_gene: TRBV15
abundance: .
len: 13
j_gene: TRBJ2-7
d_gene: .
CDR3aa: CATRTTGSYEQYF
CDR3nt: TGTGCCACCAGGACAACAGGGTCCTACGAGCAGTACTTC

v_gene: TRBV6-2/TRBV6-3
abundance: .
len: 16
j_gene: TRBJ2-7
d_gene: .
CDR3aa: CASSFLATVFAYEQYF
CDR3nt: TGTGCCAGCAGTTTTCTTGCGACAGTCTTCGCATACGAGCAGTACTTC

v_gene: TRBV19
abundance: .
len: 15
j_gene: TRBJ2-5
d_gene: .
CDR3aa: CASSVRDSHSETQYF
CDR3nt: TGTGCCAGTTCAGTCCGTGACAGCCACTCCGAGACCCAGTACTTC

v_gene: TRBV5-6
abundance: .
len: 16
j_gene: TRBJ1-3
d_gene: .
CDR3aa: CASSFRGAGIGNTIYF
CDR3nt: TGTGCCAGCAGCTTCCGGGGGGCTGGAATTGGAAACACCATATATTTT

v_gene: TRBV28
abundance: .
len: 15
j_gene: TRBJ2-1
d_gene: TRBD1
CDR3aa: CAGNRGQGLNDEQFF
CDR3nt: TGTGCCGGAAATAGGGGACAGGGACTAAACGATGAGCAGTTCTTC

v_gene: TRBV6-5
abundance: .
len: 15
j_gene: TRBJ1-3
d_gene: .
CDR3aa: CASSPGASSGNTIYF
CDR3nt: TGTGCCAGCAGTCCAGGGGCGAGCTCTGGAAACACCATATATTTT

v_gene: TRBV7-3
abundance: .
len: 12
j_gene: TRBJ1-1
d_gene: .
CDR3aa: CASSSGTVEAFF
CDR3nt: TGTGCCAGCAGCTCCGGGACTGTTGAAGCTTTCTTT

v_gene: TRBV27
abundance: .
len: 13
j_gene: TRBJ1-4
d_gene: .
CDR3aa: CASSQGTNEKLFF
CDR3nt: TGTGCCAGCAGTCAGGGGACTAATGAAAAACTGTTTTTT

v_gene: TRBV10-1
abundance: .
len: 13
j_gene: TRBJ2-7
d_gene: TRBD1
CDR3aa: CASSPTGAYEQYF
CDR3nt: TGCGCCAGCAGCCCGACAGGGGCCTACGAGCAGTACTTC

v_gene: TRBV5-4
abundance: .
len: 15
j_gene: TRBJ2-5
d_gene: TRBD2
CDR3aa: CASSNGLAGGETQYF
CDR3nt: TGTGCCAGCAGCAATGGACTAGCGGGAGGGGAGACCCAGTACTTC

v_gene: TRBV15
abundance: .
len: 20
j_gene: TRBJ2-3
d_gene: TRBD2
CDR3aa: CATSRRGLAGGTLITDTQYF
CDR3nt: TGTGCCACCAGCAGAAGGGGACTAGCGGGGGGCACACTAATCACAGATACGCAGTATTTT